This T cell receptor (beta chain) was identified during a study of control samples from healthy donors and cancer patients. Germline CDR1 MDHEN, CDR2 SYDVKM. This CDR3 is built from 18 residues. With 3 bases clipped from V and 0 bases from J, the junction kept 6 bases outside the gene matches. Libraries were prepared by immunoSEQ multiplex PCR; TCRdb keeps only in-frame clonotypes and omits some of them. Counted here are about 120,000 clones, more than 85% occurring once; the ten biggest clones make up 1.5% to 2%. This clone occurred once. The source is a man aged 18 to 35 in good health. Material: blood. The chain joins TRBV28 to TRBJ2-6; 9 bases fit TRBD1. CDR3 bases: TGTGCCAGCAGTTTGGGGACAGGGCATAGCTCTGGGGCCAACGTCCTGACTTTC. Translated, it gives CASSLGTGHSSGANVLTF.